A single sample gave rise to the 24 T cell receptor beta chains below, sequenced in a study of blood T cell repertoires in COVID-19. Repertoires were generated with immunoSEQ multiplex PCR, while TCRdb's copy carries only in-frame clones and drops some. This sample carries a few hundred thousand clones, 82% of them seen once, and the ten largest clones take 5.2%. Material for sequencing was peripheral blood. The source of these receptors is a woman aged 70 to 79 with COVID-19, enrolled during active disease.

The rearrangement links TRBV2 to TRBJ2-1; 9 positions agree with TRBD2. V shed 4 bases and J 6 bases; nucleotides not matched to a gene: 13. The length of the CDR3 is 17 residues. The germline CDR1 and CDR2 sequences are SNHLY and FYNNEI. The CDR3 DNA reads TGTGCCAGCAGTGGGAGGGCTAGCGGGATGAGGGTCAATGAGCAGTTCTTC. It translates to CASSGRASGMRVNEQFF.

The genes are TRBV4-2 and TRBJ1-2; 9 nucleotides agree with TRBD1. The CDR3 spans 16 residues. Looked up from germline, CDR1 is LGHNA and CDR2 is YNFKEQ. Trimming took 0 bases from V and 4 from J; bases not matched to a gene: 6. CDR3 loop: CASSQDLRDRVYGYTF. CDR3 nucleotide sequence: TGTGCCAGCAGCCAAGATCTCAGGGACAGGGTCTATGGCTACACCTTC.

This clone was observed a few times. V is TRBV4-3 and J is TRBJ2-1, with TRBD1 matching over 7 bases. Germline V gene sequence: CDR1 LGHNA, CDR2 YSLEER. This CDR3 comprises 17 residues. Trimming cost V 1 base and J 5 bases; bases outside gene matches: 11. The DNA of the CDR3 is TGCGCCAGCAGCCAAGCATGGACAGGTCCACTTAACAATGAGCAGTTCTTC. Residues: CASSQAWTGPLNNEQFF.

The chain has TRBV7-9 and TRBJ1-2; 8 bases line up with TRBD1. V was pared by 5 bases and J by 7 bases, with 12 bases of the junction left unmatched. In germline, CDR1 is SEHNR, CDR2 FQNEAQ (reference sequence). This CDR3 region has 15 residues. The CDR3 DNA follows: TGTGCCAGCAGCGCAACCGGGGCAGGGGGCCTTGGCTACACCTTC. Translated: CASSATGAGGLGYTF.

The V call is TRBV4-2, the J call TRBJ2-7; D is undetermined. There are 15 residues in the CDR3. V was trimmed by 0 bases and J by 3 bases, leaving 12 bases between them. Germline assignment: CDR1 LGHNA and CDR2 YNFKEQ. This CDR3 is CASSQDQALHYEQYF. CDR3 in DNA: TGTGCCAGCAGCCAAGATCAGGCCCTCCACTACGAGCAGTACTTC.

This clone was picked up one time. CDR3 sequence (DNA): TGTGCCTGGAGTGAGGAGTACGAGCAGTACTTC. Translation gives CAWSEEYEQYF. The chain recombines TRBV30 with TRBJ2-7; no clear D. Between the trimmed V and J ends, which lost 1 base and 4 bases, there was a span of 5 bases. This CDR3 comprises 11 residues. Germline V gives CDR1 GTSNPN, CDR2 SVGIG (reference sequence). Complete variable domain (other parts from reference TRBV30 and TRBJ2-7): SQTIHQWPATLVQPVGSPLSLECTVEGTSNPNLYWYRQAAGRGLQLLFYSVGIGQISSEVPQNLSASRPQDRQFILSSKKLLLSDSGFYLCAWSEEYEQYFGPGTRLTVT.

By proportion, this clone is large. The rearrangement uses TRBV5-4 and TRBJ1-6, with D perhaps matching TRBD1 (5 bases). The V and J ends lost 3 bases and 9 bases respectively, with 10 bases between them. This CDR3 has 13 residues. The V gene's germline CDR1 is SGHNT and CDR2 YYREEE (reference sequence). The CDR3 loop reads CASSSGFGSPLHF. The CDR3 coding sequence is TGTGCCAGCAGCTCAGGGTTTGGTTCACCCCTCCACTTT.

The chain links TRBV30 to TRBJ2-1; D is possibly TRBD2 (5 bases). Germline lookup yields CDR1 GTSNPN and CDR2 SVGIG (reference sequence). The V end was cut by 2 bases, the J end by 3 bases, with 11 bases between. The CDR3 consists of 14 residues. Here the CDR3 DNA reads TGTGCCTGGAGTCTGACCGGGGTCTACAATGAGCAGTTCTTC. This codes for CAWSLTGVYNEQFF.

J is TRBJ1-5 and V is TRBV7-9; TRBD1 aligns across 8 bases. Germline V gene data show CDR1 as SEHNR and CDR2 as FQNEAQ (reference sequence). The J segment lost 4 bases and the V segment lost 1 base, leaving 6 bases of the junction unmatched. This CDR3 is built from 16 residues. This CDR3 reads CASSLGWGQDNQPQHF. CDR3 nucleotide sequence: TGTGCCAGCAGCTTAGGATGGGGACAGGATAATCAGCCCCAGCATTTT.

V gene TRBV5-1 combines with J gene TRBJ1-4, with 9 bases identical to TRBD1. CDR3 size: 14 residues. Losses at the gene ends were 4 bases for V and 12 bases for J; bases not matched to a gene: 10. Looked up from germline, CDR1 is SGHRS and CDR2 is YFSETQ. The CDR3 loop reads CASSTGQGYDELFF. As DNA, the CDR3 is TGCGCCAGCAGCACCGGACAGGGGTATGACGAACTGTTTTTT.

This clone was seen only a few times. The gene calls are TRBV5-1 and TRBJ2-2; 7 nucleotides align to TRBD2. CDR3 size: 14 residues. After removal of 5 bases from V and 4 bases from J, the junction contained 5 bases not matched to a gene. Germline V gene sequence: CDR1 SGHRS, CDR2 YFSETQ. The CDR3: CASRRREGTGELFF. Written as DNA, the CDR3 is TGCGCCAGCAGACGTAGGGAGGGCACCGGGGAGCTGTTTTTT.

V is TRBV9 and J is TRBJ1-2; 7 bases match TRBD1. From germline, CDR1 is SGDLS and CDR2 YYNGEE. V was clipped by 0 bases and J by 10 bases; unmatched bases: 3. This CDR3 region has 12 residues. CDR3 DNA sequence: TGTGCCAGCAGCGTAGGCGGGACAGCCTACACCTTC. It specifies CASSVGGTAYTF.

The genes are TRBV6-2 or TRBV6-3 and TRBJ1-3, with a possible D match to TRBD1 (5 bases). There are 15 residues in the CDR3. The V gene lost 5 bases and the J gene lost 1 base, with 12 bases spanning the gap. Germline CDR1 MNHEY, CDR2 SVGEGT. The CDR3 DNA sequence: TGTGCCAGCAGTCGAATTGACAGATCTGGAAACACCATATATTTT. It specifies CASSRIDRSGNTIYF.

The CDR3 DNA sequence: TGTGCCAGCGTAAGGACAGATCTGAACACTGAAGCTTTCTTT. Protein: CASVRTDLNTEAFF. The chain joins TRBV2 to TRBJ1-1; maybe TRBD1 (6 bases). CDR1 SNHLY and CDR2 FYNNEI come from the germline V gene. The CDR3 length is 14 residues. The V gene lost 8 bases and the J gene lost 0 bases, with 13 bases spanning the gap.

This rearrangement joins TRBV2 to TRBJ2-2; D is unclear. Trimming stripped 8 bases from V and 1 base from J, with 17 bases between. In germline, CDR1 is SNHLY, CDR2 FYNNEI. This CDR3 spans 16 amino acids. CDR3 in amino acids: CASEEGSAKNTGELFF. Written as DNA, the CDR3 is TGTGCCAGCGAGGAAGGCAGCGCAAAGAACACCGGGGAGCTGTTTTTT.

The chain carries TRBV27 and TRBJ1-6; the D is unclear. V lost 3 bases, J lost 5 bases, and 8 bases lay in between. Germline V gene lookup returns CDR1 MNHEY and CDR2 SMNVEV (reference sequence). CDR3 length: 14 residues. Written as DNA, the CDR3 is TGTGCCAGCAGTTTCACGGAGAATAATTCACCCCTCCACTTT. Translation: CASSFTENNSPLHF.

This clone was counted once. The chain is built from TRBV20-1 and TRBJ2-1; D gene unclear. CDR3 length equals 11 residues. Germline V gives CDR1 DFQATT, CDR2 SNEGSKA (reference sequence). V lost 1 base, J lost 10 bases, and 8 bases lay in between. CDR3 residues: CSARGGREQFF. DNA for the CDR3: TGCAGTGCTAGAGGTGGGCGAGAGCAGTTCTTC.

This clone was picked up one time. The rearrangement links TRBV10-3 to TRBJ2-1, with 9 bases identical to TRBD2. The germline V gene encodes CDR1 ENHRY and CDR2 SYGVKD. The CDR3 is 14 residues long. The V and J ends lost 10 bases and 9 bases, in that order; junction bases with no gene match: 13. CDR3 coding DNA: TGTGCCACCGATAGCGGGAGTGGATGGGGTGAGCAGTTCTTC. Residues: CATDSGSGWGEQFF.

The chain carries TRBV11-2 and TRBJ1-4, with D possibly matching TRBD1 (5 bases). In germline, CDR1 is SGHAT, CDR2 FQNNGV. The CDR3 length is 13 residues. Trimming stripped 5 bases from V and 8 bases from J, with 12 bases between. CDR3 DNA sequence: TGTGCCAGCAGCCGCGACAGTTACGAAAAACTGTTTTTT. Its protein product is CASSRDSYEKLFF.

The genes are TRBV6-5 and TRBJ2-4; 11 bases map to TRBD1. This CDR3 spans 15 amino acids. The germline V gene encodes CDR1 MNHEY and CDR2 SVGAGI. V shed 7 bases and J 10 bases; nucleotides not matched to a gene: 12. In DNA, the CDR3 is TGTGCCAGCACTCTGGGGACAGGGGGAGGAAAAATTCAGTACTTC. Protein sequence: CASTLGTGGGKIQYF.

At least ten counts were recorded for this clone. The chain couples TRBV6-2 or TRBV6-3 to TRBJ2-3; 7 bases line up with TRBD2. Germline CDR1 MNHEY, CDR2 SVGEGT. The CDR3 covers 21 residues. V lost 0 bases, J lost 4 bases, and 22 bases stayed unmatched. The CDR3 nucleotides read TGTGCCAGCAGTTACTCTGTTAATAAACCCCCTATCGCGGGAGCGGCAGATACGCAGTATTTT. This encodes CASSYSVNKPPIAGAADTQYF.

V and J are TRBV7-9 and TRBJ2-7; 7 bases fit TRBD2. This CDR3 comprises 14 residues. Germline V lookup: CDR1 SEHNR, CDR2 FQNEAQ (reference sequence). Trimming removed 6 bases from V and 6 bases from J; junction bases left unmatched: 11. The CDR3 region has the DNA TGTGCCAGCAGACCAATTGGGAGCGGGGTCGAGCAGTACTTC. Its protein product is CASRPIGSGVEQYF.

This clone has more than one count but fewer than ten. The chain carries TRBV28 and TRBJ1-5; maybe TRBD1 (6 bases). The CDR3 extends over 15 amino acids. Trimming removed 7 bases at V and 2 bases at J, with 15 bases between. Per the germline V gene, CDR1 is MDHEN and CDR2 is SYDVKM. For the CDR3, the DNA is TGTGCCAGCATCAACGGGGGGGGCGGCAATCAGCCCCAGCATTTT. It specifies CASINGGGGNQPQHF.

The chain is built from TRBV18 and TRBJ2-7, with 8 bases lining up with TRBD2. CDR3 size: 16 residues. In germline, CDR1 is KGHSH, CDR2 LQKENI. Trimming took 0 bases from V and 3 from J; bases not matched to a gene: 7. CDR3 sequence reads: CASSPPGRANLYEQYF. The CDR3 DNA sequence: TGTGCCAGCTCACCACCCGGGAGGGCCAACCTCTACGAGCAGTACTTC.